This T cell receptor (beta chain) was captured by sequencing in a study of beta chain features in type 1 diabetes. This clone has just a few counts. Sorting of CD4+ naive, central memory, regulatory and stem cell-like memory cells was performed via CD45RO/CCR7/CD25/CD127/CD95/CD27. The CDR3 loop spans 14 amino acids. Sequenced material consisted of expressed TCRB transcripts (all of the isolated RNA was reverse transcribed). Some clones are missing from TCRdb's copy, which holds only in-frame ones; the method was immunoSEQ multiplex PCR. The table shows around 500,000 clones, with roughly 10% occurring only once.

This chain links TRBV21-1 with TRBJ2-7; TRBD1 reflects the table's D call only, with no check against the DNA. TRBV21-1 is termed a pseudogene. The material sequenced was naive CD4+ T cells from blood. This TCR was sampled from a woman between 18 and 29 years old in good health. The CDR3 region has the DNA TGTGCCAGCAGCAACCTCTTTCAGATAGGGGTGTCGTACGTC. Translated, it gives CASSNLFQIGVSYV.